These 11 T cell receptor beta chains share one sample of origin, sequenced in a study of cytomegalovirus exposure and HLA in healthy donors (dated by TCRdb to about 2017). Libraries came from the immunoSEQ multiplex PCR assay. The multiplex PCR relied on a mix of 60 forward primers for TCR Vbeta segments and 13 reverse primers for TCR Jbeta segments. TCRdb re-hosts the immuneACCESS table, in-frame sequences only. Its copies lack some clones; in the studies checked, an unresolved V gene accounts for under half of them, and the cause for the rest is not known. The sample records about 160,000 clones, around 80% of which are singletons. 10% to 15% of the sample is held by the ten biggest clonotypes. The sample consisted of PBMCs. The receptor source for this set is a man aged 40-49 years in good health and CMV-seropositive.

The CDR3 protein is CASSFMGGRGPTDTQYF. The CDR3, as DNA: TGCGCCAGCAGCTTTATGGGCGGGAGGGGACCCACAGATACGCAGTATTTT. The chain is built from TRBV5-1 and TRBJ2-3; 9 nucleotides match TRBD2. Trimming removed 2 bases from V and 2 bases from J; junction bases left unmatched: 9. The CDR3 runs to 17 residues. CDR1 is SGHRS and CDR2 is YFSETQ in the germline V gene. The whole variable domain, remainder taken from reference TRBV5-1 and TRBJ2-3, is KAGVTQTPRYLIKTRGQQVTLSCSPISGHRSVSWYQQTPGQGLQFLFEYFSETQRNKGNFPGRFSGRQFSNSRSEMNVSTLELGDSALYLCASSFMGGRGPTDTQYFGPGTRLTVL.

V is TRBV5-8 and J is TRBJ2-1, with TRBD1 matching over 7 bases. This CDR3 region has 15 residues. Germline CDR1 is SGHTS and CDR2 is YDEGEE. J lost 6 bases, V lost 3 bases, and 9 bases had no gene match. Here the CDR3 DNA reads TGTGCCAGCAGCTCGGGACAGTTCCTGGTCAATGAGCAGTTCTTC. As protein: CASSSGQFLVNEQFF. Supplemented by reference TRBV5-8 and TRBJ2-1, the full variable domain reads EAGVTQSPTHLIKTRGQQATLRCSPISGHTSVYWYQQALGLGLQFLLWYDEGEERNRGNFPPRFSGRQFPNYSSELNVNALELEDSALYLCASSSGQFLVNEQFFGPGTRLTVL.

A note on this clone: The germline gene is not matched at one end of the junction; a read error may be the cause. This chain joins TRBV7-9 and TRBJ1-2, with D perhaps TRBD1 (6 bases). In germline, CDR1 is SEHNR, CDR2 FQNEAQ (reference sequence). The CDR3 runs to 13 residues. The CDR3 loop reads CASSLETGRGCAF. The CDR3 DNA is TGTGCCAGCAGCTTAGAGACAGGACGGGGTTGCGCCTTC.

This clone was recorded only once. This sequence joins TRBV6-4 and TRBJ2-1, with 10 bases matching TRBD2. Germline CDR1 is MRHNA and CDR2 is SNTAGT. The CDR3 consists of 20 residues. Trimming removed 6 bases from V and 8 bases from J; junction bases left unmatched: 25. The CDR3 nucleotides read TGTGCCAGCAGCCCCCACAAATGGGCAGCTCTAGCGGGAGATATCTATGAGCAGTTCTTC. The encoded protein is CASSPHKWAALAGDIYEQFF.

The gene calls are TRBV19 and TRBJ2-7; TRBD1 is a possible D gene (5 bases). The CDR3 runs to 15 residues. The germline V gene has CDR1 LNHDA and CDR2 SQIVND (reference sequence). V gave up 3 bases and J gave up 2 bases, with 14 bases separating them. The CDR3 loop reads CASSIWSGPTYEQYF. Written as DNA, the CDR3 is TGTGCCAGTAGTATTTGGTCAGGGCCAACCTACGAGCAGTACTTC.

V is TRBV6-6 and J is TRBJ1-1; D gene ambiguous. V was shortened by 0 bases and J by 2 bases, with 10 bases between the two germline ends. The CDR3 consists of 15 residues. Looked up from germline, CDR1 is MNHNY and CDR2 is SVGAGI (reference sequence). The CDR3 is CASSYSRLPNTEAFF. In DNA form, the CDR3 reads TGTGCCAGCAGTTACTCGAGGCTTCCTAACACTGAAGCTTTCTTT.

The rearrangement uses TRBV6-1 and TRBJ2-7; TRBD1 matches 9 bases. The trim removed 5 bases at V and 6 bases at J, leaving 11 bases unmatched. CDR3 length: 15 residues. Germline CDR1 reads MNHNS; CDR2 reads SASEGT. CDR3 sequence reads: CASSPGTGFASEQYF. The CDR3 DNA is TGTGCCAGCAGTCCCGGGACAGGGTTCGCTAGCGAGCAGTACTTC.

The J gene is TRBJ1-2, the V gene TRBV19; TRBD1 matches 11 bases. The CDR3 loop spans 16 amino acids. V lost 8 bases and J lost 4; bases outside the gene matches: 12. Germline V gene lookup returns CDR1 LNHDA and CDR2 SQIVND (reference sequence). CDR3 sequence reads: CASSQASGQGVYGYTF. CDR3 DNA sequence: TGTGCCAGTTCCCAAGCCTCGGGACAGGGGGTCTATGGCTACACCTTC.

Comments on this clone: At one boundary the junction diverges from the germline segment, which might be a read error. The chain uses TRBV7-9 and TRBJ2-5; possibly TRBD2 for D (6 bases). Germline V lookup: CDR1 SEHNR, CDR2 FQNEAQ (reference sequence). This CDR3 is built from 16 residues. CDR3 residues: CSSSLLGLPYQETQYF. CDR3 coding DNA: TGTTCCAGCAGCTTATTGGGACTCCCGTACCAAGAGACCCAGTACTTC.

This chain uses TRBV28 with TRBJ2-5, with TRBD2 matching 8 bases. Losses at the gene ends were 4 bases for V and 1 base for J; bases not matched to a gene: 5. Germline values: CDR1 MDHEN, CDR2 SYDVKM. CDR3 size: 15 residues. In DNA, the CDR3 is TGTGCCAGCAGTTCCCCGGGAGGGGCCCAAGAGACCCAGTACTTC. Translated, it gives CASSSPGGAQETQYF.

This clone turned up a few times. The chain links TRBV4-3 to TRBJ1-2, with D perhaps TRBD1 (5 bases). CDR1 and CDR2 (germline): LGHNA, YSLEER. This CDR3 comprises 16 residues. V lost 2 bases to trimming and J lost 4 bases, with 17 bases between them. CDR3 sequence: CASSQIRGLGVYGYTF. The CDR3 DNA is TGCGCCAGCAGCCAAATAAGGGGACTCGGAGTCTATGGCTACACCTTC.